This TCR beta chain was recorded in a study of CD8 T cells in ankylosing spondylitis. General study results and limits: From matched ankylosing spondylitis synovial fluid, disease-linked clones were reportedly recovered at significantly enriched levels. Disease-associated clonotypes exhibited CD8+ identity and were relatively infrequent in peripheral blood. What seemed typical of ankylosing spondylitis blood was a TCR beta motif built from about eight highly homologous variants. Some of these motif variants have turned up before, in reports on reactive arthritis synovial fluid and blood.

This CDR3 has 17 amino acids. V was shortened by 0 bases and J by 3 bases, with 17 bases between the two germline ends. CDR1 is SGHRS, CDR2 YFSETQ, per germline. One entry per CDR3 protein, called by TCRdb with MiXCR from the 5' RACE reads. The sample yields 330,000 or so distinct CDR3 sequences, 7.5% to 9% seen once. This clonotype was counted many times. Its specificity is not known. Input material: blood, either unsorted or a sorted T cell fraction (not recorded which). The rearrangement joins TRBV5-1 to TRBJ2-3; maybe TRBD2 (5 bases). The receptor was derived from a male donor with ankylosing spondylitis. CDR3 sequence reads: CASSLDYAGTGTDTQYF. CDR3 in DNA: TGCGCCAGCAGCTTGGATTATGCGGGTACGGGTACAGATACGCAGTATTTT.